This TCR beta chain was found in a study of blood T cell repertoires in COVID-19. Overall study context: Sources were T cells, B-cell-depleted T cells, or PBMCs; the material itself was cDNA or gDNA.

Participants, about 18 to 90 years old, spanned about 26 US areas. In the source study's methods: From reference gene primer amplification, estimates of nucleated cell counts were derived. Repertoires were generated with immunoSEQ multiplex PCR, while TCRdb's copy carries only in-frame clones and drops some. From that table come the V and J calls and clone size; the DNA was used to work out D and trimming. The sample has fewer than 400,000 clones, approximately 90% seen once. This receptor was taken from a woman between 50 and 59 years old who had recovered from COVID-19. Material: PBMCs or T cells enriched from blood (not recorded which).

The CDR3 reads CASSPLAGESGELFF. The CDR3 bases are TGCGCCAGCAGCCCTCTAGCGGGGGAGTCCGGGGAGCTGTTTTTT. The V and J genes are TRBV5-1 and TRBJ2-2, with 10 bases matching TRBD2. This CDR3 is 15 amino acids long. Germline trimming cut 4 bases from V and 6 bases from J; bases unmatched to any gene: 6. The germline gives CDR1 SGHRS, CDR2 YFSETQ.